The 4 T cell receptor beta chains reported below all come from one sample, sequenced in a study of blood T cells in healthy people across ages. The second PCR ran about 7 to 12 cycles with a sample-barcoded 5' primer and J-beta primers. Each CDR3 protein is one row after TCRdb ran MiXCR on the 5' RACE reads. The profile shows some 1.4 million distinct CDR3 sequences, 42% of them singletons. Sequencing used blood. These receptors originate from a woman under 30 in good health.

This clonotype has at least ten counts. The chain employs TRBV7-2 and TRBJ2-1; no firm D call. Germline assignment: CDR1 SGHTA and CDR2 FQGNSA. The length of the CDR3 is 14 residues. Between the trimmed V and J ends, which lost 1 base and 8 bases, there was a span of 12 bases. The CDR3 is CASSLEQTIDEQFF. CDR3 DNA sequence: TGTGCCAGCAGCTTAGAACAGACGATCGATGAGCAGTTCTTC.

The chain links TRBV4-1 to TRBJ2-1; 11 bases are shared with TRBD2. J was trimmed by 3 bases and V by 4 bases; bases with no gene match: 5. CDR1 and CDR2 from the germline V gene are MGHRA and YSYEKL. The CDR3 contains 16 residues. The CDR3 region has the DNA TGCGCCAGCAGCCTCATAGCGGGAGGGCTCTACAATGAGCAGTTCTTC. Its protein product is CASSLIAGGLYNEQFF.

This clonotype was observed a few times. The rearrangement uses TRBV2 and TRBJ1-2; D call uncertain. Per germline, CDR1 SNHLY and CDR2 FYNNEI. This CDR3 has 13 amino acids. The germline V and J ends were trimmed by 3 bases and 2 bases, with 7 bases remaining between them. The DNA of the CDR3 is TGTGCCAGCAGTGACGAGGGAAACTATGGCTACACCTTC. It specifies CASSDEGNYGYTF.

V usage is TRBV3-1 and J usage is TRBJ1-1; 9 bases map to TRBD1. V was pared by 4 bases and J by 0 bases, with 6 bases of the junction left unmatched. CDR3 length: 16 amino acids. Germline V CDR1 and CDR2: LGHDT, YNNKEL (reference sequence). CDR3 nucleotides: TGTGCCAGCAGCCCAGGGACAGGGATTATGAACACTGAAGCTTTCTTT. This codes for CASSPGTGIMNTEAFF.